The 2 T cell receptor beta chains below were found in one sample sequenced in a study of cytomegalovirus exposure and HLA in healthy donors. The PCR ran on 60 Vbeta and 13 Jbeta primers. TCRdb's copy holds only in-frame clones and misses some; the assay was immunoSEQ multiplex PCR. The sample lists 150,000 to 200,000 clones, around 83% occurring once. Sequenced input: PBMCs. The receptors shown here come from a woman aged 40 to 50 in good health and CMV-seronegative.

The CDR3 protein is CASSHLQNNEQFF. The CDR3 region has the DNA TGTGCCAGCAGCCACCTCCAGAACAATGAGCAGTTCTTC. The chain carries TRBV9 and TRBJ2-1; unclear D gene. V dropped 4 bases and J dropped 5 bases, with 10 bases sitting between them. The CDR3 spans 13 residues. Germline V gene lookup returns CDR1 SGDLS and CDR2 YYNGEE.

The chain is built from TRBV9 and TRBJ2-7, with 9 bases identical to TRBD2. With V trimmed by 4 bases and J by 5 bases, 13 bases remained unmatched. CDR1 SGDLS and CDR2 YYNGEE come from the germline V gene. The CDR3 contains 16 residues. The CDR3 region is CASSLEAGGPMDEQYF. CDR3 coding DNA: TGTGCCAGCAGCCTAGAGGCGGGAGGGCCGATGGACGAGCAGTACTTC.